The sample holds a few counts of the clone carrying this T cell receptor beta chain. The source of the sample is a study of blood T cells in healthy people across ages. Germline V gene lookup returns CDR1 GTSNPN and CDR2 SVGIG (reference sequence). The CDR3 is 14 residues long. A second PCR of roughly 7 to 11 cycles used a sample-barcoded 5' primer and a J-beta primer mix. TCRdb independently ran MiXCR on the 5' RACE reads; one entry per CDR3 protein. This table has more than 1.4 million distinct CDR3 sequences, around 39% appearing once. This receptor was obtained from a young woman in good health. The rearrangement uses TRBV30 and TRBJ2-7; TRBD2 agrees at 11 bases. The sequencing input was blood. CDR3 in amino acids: CALKGGLAEHEQYF. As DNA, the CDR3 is TGTGCGTTGAAGGGGGGACTAGCGGAACACGAGCAGTACTTC.